This T cell receptor beta chain was sequenced in a study of low-dose radiotherapy and immunotherapy resistance in tumors. In the study overall: Members of Cohort 1 were treated with 0.5 Gy per fraction every 2 weeks. The prescribed total PTV dose was 6.5 Gy.

Documented time point: after trial treatment. This sample's treatment: LDRT plus nivolumab, ipilimumab, low-dose cyclophosphamide and aspirin (RACIN trial). Donors were administered nivolumab, ipilimumab, aspirin and low-dose cyclophosphamide, together with low-dose radiotherapy. This clonotype was picked up many times. Alpha- and beta-chain coverage of first-strand cDNA came from TRAV- and TRBV-specific primers. TCRs were put through 20 PCR cycles of amplification with Phusion. A constant-region primer and the V-primer adapter served as the primer pair. Using its own MiXCR run on the reads, TCRdb lists one record per CDR3 protein. Of nearly 60,000 distinct CDR3 sequences in the sample, approximately 22% were seen once. Germline CDR1 and CDR2: SGHDT and YYEEEE. The germline V and J ends were trimmed by 6 bases and 4 bases, with 19 bases remaining between them. The CDR3 consists of 15 residues.

The clonotype was recovered from a male donor with prostate cancer. V gene TRBV5-6 combines with J gene TRBJ1-2; D is ambiguous. Sequences were derived from PBMCs, sampled after low-dose radiotherapy plus immunotherapy. The CDR3 protein is CASIGPGELSYGYTF. CDR3 DNA: TGTGCCAGCATCGGCCCCGGGGAACTAAGCTATGGCTACACCTTC.